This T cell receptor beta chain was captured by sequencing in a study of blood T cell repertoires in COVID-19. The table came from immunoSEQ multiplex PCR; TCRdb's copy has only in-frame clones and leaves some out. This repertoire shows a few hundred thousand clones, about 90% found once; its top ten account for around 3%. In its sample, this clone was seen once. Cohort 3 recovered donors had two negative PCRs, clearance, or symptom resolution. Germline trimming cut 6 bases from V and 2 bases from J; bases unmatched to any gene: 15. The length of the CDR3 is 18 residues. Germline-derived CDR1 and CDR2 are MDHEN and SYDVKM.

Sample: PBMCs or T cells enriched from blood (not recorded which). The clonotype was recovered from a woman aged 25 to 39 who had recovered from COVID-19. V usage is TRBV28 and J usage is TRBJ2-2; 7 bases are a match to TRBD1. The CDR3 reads CASSLNNWDSTNTGELFF. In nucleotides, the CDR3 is TGTGCCAGCAGCCTCAATAATTGGGACAGCACAAACACCGGGGAGCTGTTTTTT.